This is a list of T cell receptor beta chains from one sample in a study of blood T cell repertoires in COVID-19. Profiling relied on immunoSEQ multiplex PCR, and the TCRdb table lists in-frame clones only, not all of them. The sample lists 120,000 or so clones, more than 70% occurring once. The sequenced sample consisted of peripheral blood. The origin of the receptors is a woman aged 50 to 65 with acute or convalescent COVID-19. Each CDR3 is given with its conserved first and last residue. The D gene is left open where the match is weak. The size entry is marked missing in some rows and otherwise reads once, few, many or a size class.

TRBJ2-2 | TRBD2 | - | TRBV7-9 | CASSWVTSGRGTGELFF | TGTGCCAGCAGCTGGGTGACTAGCGGGAGAGGTACCGGGGAGCTGTTTTTT
TRBJ1-1 | TRBD1 | - | TRBV6-1 | CASSGGQGFRRNTEAFF | TGTGCCAGCAGTGGAGGACAGGGGTTTCGAAGGAACACTGAAGCTTTCTTT
TRBJ2-2 | - | - | TRBV7-2 | CASSLVATNTGELFF | TGTGCCAGCAGCTTAGTTGCGACGAACACCGGGGAGCTGTTTTTT
TRBJ1-5 | - | few | TRBV30 | CAWAGVSQPQHF | TGTGCCTGGGCAGGGGTCAGCCAGCCCCAGCATTTT
TRBJ2-1 | TRBD2 | - | TRBV7-2 | CASSSSSGSPYNEQFF | TGTGCCAGCAGCTCCTCTAGCGGGAGTCCCTACAATGAGCAGTTCTTC
TRBJ2-5 | - | - | TRBV5-4 | CASSYGQDQETQYF | TGTGCCAGCAGCTATGGACAAGATCAAGAGACCCAGTACTTC
TRBJ2-7 | TRBD2 | - | TRBV27 | CASSKLAGGSYEQYF | TGTGCCAGCAGTAAACTAGCGGGAGGCTCCTACGAGCAGTACTTC
TRBJ2-2 | TRBD2 | - | TRBV19 | CASSMVREGTGELFF | TGTGCCAGTAGTATGGTACGGGAGGGAACCGGGGAGCTGTTTTTT
TRBJ1-1 | TRBD1 | - | TRBV27 | CASSRQGSTEAFF | TGTGCCAGCAGCCGACAGGGCTCCACTGAAGCTTTCTTT
TRBJ2-7 | TRBD2 | - | TRBV20-1 | CSASLTSGTPTLYEQYF | TGCAGTGCTAGTTTAACTAGCGGAACCCCCACCCTCTACGAGCAGTACTTC
TRBJ2-2 | - | few | TRBV4-1 | CASSQGLLNTGELFF | TGCGCCAGCAGCCAAGGGCTCTTGAACACCGGGGAGCTGTTTTTT
TRBJ2-3 | - | - | TRBV27 | CASSLGGSSTDTQYF | TGTGCCAGCAGTTTAGGAGGGTCTAGCACAGATACGCAGTATTTT
TRBJ2-3 | TRBD1 | once | TRBV24-1 | CAIGDRGTDTQYF | TGTGCCATCGGGGACAGGGGCACAGATACGCAGTATTTT
TRBJ2-4 | - | - | TRBV21-1 | CASSKASGQPLAKNIQYF | TGTGCCAGCAGCAAAGCCTCGGGACAGCCACTAGCCAAAAACATTCAGTACTTC